The 15 T cell receptor beta chains presented below share a single source sample, sequenced in a study of blood T cell repertoires in COVID-19. This table comes from immunoSEQ multiplex PCR, and its TCRdb copy is limited to in-frame clones, with some not included. The data hold around 91,000 clones, with about 85% observed a single time. The specimen sequenced was peripheral blood. These receptors came from a man at least 80 years old with acute or convalescent COVID-19.

V and J are TRBV3-1 (or the pseudogene TRBV3-2) and TRBJ2-1; 15 bases fit TRBD2. The trim removed 4 bases at V and 7 bases at J, leaving 2 bases unmatched. Per germline, CDR1 LGHDT and CDR2 YNNKEL (reference sequence). The CDR3 covers 15 residues. The CDR3 region is CASSRTSGRENEQFF. DNA for the CDR3: TGTGCCAGCAGCCGGACTAGCGGGAGGGAAAATGAGCAGTTCTTC.

The chain has TRBV5-6 and TRBJ1-2, with a tentative D call TRBD1 (6 bases). Germline CDR1 and CDR2: SGHDT and YYEEEE. The length of the CDR3 is 13 residues. Trimming pared 4 bases from V and 2 bases from J, leaving 9 bases between. Written as DNA, the CDR3 is TGTGCCAGCAGCCCGAGGGGGAACTATGGCTACACCTTC. This translates into CASSPRGNYGYTF. Drawing the rest from reference TRBV5-6 and TRBJ1-2, the complete variable domain is DAGVTQSPTHLIKTRGQQVTLRCSPKSGHDTVSWYQQALGQGPQFIFQYYEEEERQRGNFPDRFSGHQFPNYSSELNVNALLLGDSALYLCASSPRGNYGYTFGSGTRLTVV.

This chain uses TRBV5-5 with TRBJ2-7, with 9 bases lining up with TRBD1. Trimming removed 4 bases from V and 2 bases from J; junction bases left unmatched: 10. This CDR3 region has 16 residues. Germline V gives CDR1 SGHKS, CDR2 YYEKEE (reference sequence). CDR3 region: CASSTGTGFVAYEQYF. CDR3 coding DNA: TGTGCCAGCAGCACCGGGACAGGGTTTGTGGCCTACGAGCAGTACTTC.

This clone was detected only a few times. This chain connects TRBV5-4 to TRBJ1-6, with TRBD1 as a possible D gene (6 bases). Between the trimmed V and J ends, which lost 4 bases and 7 bases, there was a span of 12 bases. The germline V gene encodes CDR1 SGHNT and CDR2 YYREEE (reference sequence). CDR3 length: 14 amino acids. DNA for the CDR3: TGTGCCAGCAGCCAGGGGTTGGGGAATTCACCCCTCCACTTT. Residues: CASSQGLGNSPLHF. The variable domain in full, with the rest retrieved from reference TRBV5-4 and TRBJ1-6, is ETGVTQSPTHLIKTRGQQVTLRCSSQSGHNTVSWYQQALGQGPQFIFQYYREEENGRGNFPPRFSGLQFPNYSSELNVNALELDDSALYLCASSQGLGNSPLHFGNGTRLTVT.

In its sample, this clone was seen a few times. J is TRBJ2-7 and V is TRBV6-2 or TRBV6-3; D is ambiguous. Trimming shortened V by 0 bases and J by 4 bases, and 4 bases separated the two germline ends. Germline V gene lookup returns CDR1 MNHEY and CDR2 SVGEGT. CDR3 length: 12 amino acids. In nucleotides, the CDR3 is TGTGCCAGCAGTTACTCCTCTTACGAGCAGTACTTC. It specifies CASSYSSYEQYF.

The sample holds one count of this clone. V and J are TRBV18 and TRBJ2-5, with D uncertain. CDR1 and CDR2 from the germline V gene are KGHSH and LQKENI. The CDR3 extends over 11 amino acids. Trimming cost V 4 bases and J 10 bases, with 10 bases left between them. CDR3 coding DNA: TGTGCCAGCTCACGAAGAGGTGACCAGTACTTC. Translating gives CASSRRGDQYF.

The V call is TRBV2, the J call TRBJ2-2; maybe TRBD2 (6 bases). The CDR3 runs 15 residues. The germline V gene encodes CDR1 SNHLY and CDR2 FYNNEI. V lost 5 bases and J lost 5, with 15 bases in between. The CDR3 spells CASSPQGLATGELFF. CDR3 in DNA: TGTGCCAGCAGTCCTCAAGGGCTAGCGACCGGGGAGCTGTTTTTT. Drawing the rest from reference TRBV2 and TRBJ2-2, the complete variable domain is EPEVTQTPSHQVTQMGQEVILRCVPISNHLYFYWYRQILGQKVEFLVSFYNNEISEKSEIFDDQFSVERPDGSNFTLKIRSTKLEDSAMYFCASSPQGLATGELFFGEGSRLTVL.

The genes are TRBV5-1 and TRBJ2-3; 8 bases are shared with TRBD2. The trim removed 2 bases at V and 0 bases at J, leaving 2 bases unmatched. CDR1 and CDR2 from the germline V gene are SGHRS and YFSETQ. The CDR3 has 15 residues. Here the CDR3 reads CASSFSGTSTDTQYF. The CDR3 nucleotides read TGCGCCAGCAGCTTTAGCGGGACTAGCACAGATACGCAGTATTTT.

The genes are TRBV11-3 and TRBJ2-2; 8 nucleotides line up with TRBD1. Germline loops: CDR1 SGHNT, CDR2 YENEEA. The CDR3 runs 15 residues. With 5 bases clipped from V and 4 bases from J, the junction kept 6 bases outside the gene matches. CDR3 nucleotides: TGTGCCAGCAGCCCTGGGACAGGCGGCACCGGGGAGCTGTTTTTT. Translating it yields CASSPGTGGTGELFF.

The rearrangement uses TRBV20-1 and TRBJ1-1; TRBD1 agrees at 10 bases. This CDR3 region has 16 residues. Germline loops: CDR1 DFQATT, CDR2 SNEGSKA (reference sequence). The J segment lost 3 bases and the V segment lost 3 bases, leaving 10 bases of the junction unmatched. For the CDR3, the DNA is TGCAGTGCTAGTCCCGGGACAGGGGATTGGGACACTGAAGCTTTCTTT. Residues: CSASPGTGDWDTEAFF.

This chain joins TRBV5-1 and TRBJ2-2, with D unclear. In germline, CDR1 is SGHRS, CDR2 YFSETQ. The CDR3 has 11 residues. The ends were cut back, 7 bases at V and 6 bases at J, with 7 bases in the middle. The CDR3 region is CASSFPGELFF. CDR3 nucleotides: TGCGCCAGCTCGTTTCCCGGGGAGCTGTTTTTT.

The chain recombines TRBV29-1 with TRBJ1-5, with D tentatively TRBD1 (6 bases). Trimming took 0 bases from V and 1 from J, leaving 7 bases between them. The CDR3 is made up of 14 amino acids. Germline V gene data show CDR1 as SQVTM and CDR2 as ANQGSEA. The chain's CDR3 is CSVEDGTSNQPQHF. CDR3 DNA sequence: TGCAGCGTTGAAGACGGGACAAGCAATCAGCCCCAGCATTTT.

The genes are TRBV30 and TRBJ1-2; no reliable D call. V gave up 8 bases and J gave up 1 base, with 8 bases separating them. This CDR3 comprises 11 residues. Germline CDR1 reads GTSNPN; CDR2 reads SVGIG (reference sequence). The CDR3 loop is CAGTVNYGYTF. CDR3 nucleotide sequence: TGTGCCGGAACAGTTAACTATGGCTACACCTTC.

The V and J genes are TRBV7-3 and TRBJ2-1, with TRBD2 matching 12 bases. Germline V gene sequence: CDR1 SGHTA, CDR2 FQGTGA. V trimming: 5 bases; J trimming: 0 bases; junction bases outside the gene matches: 8. The CDR3 contains 18 residues. Here the CDR3 DNA reads TGTGCCAGCAGCGCCGGGACTAGCGGGCCCAGCTCCTACAATGAGCAGTTCTTC. It specifies CASSAGTSGPSSYNEQFF.

This rearrangement joins TRBV6-4 to TRBJ2-5; TRBD2 matches at 16 bases. The CDR3 contains 18 residues. The ends lost 7 bases at V and 6 bases at J; junction bases unmatched: 14. Per germline, CDR1 MRHNA and CDR2 SNTAGT. The CDR3: CASTCYGTSGRDRKTQYF. CDR3 sequence (DNA): TGTGCCAGCACCTGCTATGGGACTAGCGGGAGGGATCGGAAGACCCAGTACTTC.